Sequencing of this TCR beta chain was carried out in a study of T cells after yellow fever vaccination (dated 2019 in TCRdb). Describing the broader study: Libraries from fractions with low cell numbers were prepared with the SMART-Seq v4 Ultra Low Input RNA kit. To follow T-cell clones before and after primary and booster YFV17D yellow fever vaccination, bulk TCR alpha and beta repertoires were sequenced over time. Two healthy male donors made up the cohort, one aged 18 to 29 years and the other aged 30 to 40 years. Blood samples were taken at several timepoints before and after primary and secondary immunization, and bulk PBMC replicates and cell subsets were isolated. What the work shows at the level of the full study, not this receptor alone: A small share of clonotypes was detected in both CD4 and CD8 compartments, with the overlap likely arising from convergent recombination. Only a couple of donors were included in the study, so the extent to which the findings can be generalized is limited. FACS-sorted repertoires could contain abundant contaminating clonotypes from the bulk population, so computational filtering was required. Compared with the primary T-cell response, the secondary T-cell response was faster but weaker, reaching its peak on day 5 rather than on day 15. After the booster, most of the clones that had expanded following primary vaccination were detected again (roughly 96% of CD4 and around 90% of CD8), which suggests that memory was broadly maintained.

The cysteine opens and the phenylalanine closes a CDR3 of 13 amino acids. This entry keeps only the CDR3 DNA: 39 bases, framed from base 1. Trimming at the junction amounts to 1 base on V and 6 bases on J, and the germline ends lie 6 bases apart. Reading the label with the study, this specimen's treatment or condition is: live attenuated yellow fever vaccine strain. At every blood-draw timepoint, two biological replicates of bulk PBMCs were collected. A standard Ficoll-Paque protocol was used to isolate PBMCs from peripheral blood. TriZol was used to extract RNA from bulk PBMCs, CD4 and CD8 fractions, and dextramer-positive and dextramer-negative fractions. TCR cDNA was synthesized by 5'RACE template switching, through which a universal primer site and unique molecular identifiers were introduced. Priming for cDNA synthesis came from both the TCR alpha and TCR beta constant segments. Library amplification used two PCR steps, and the second PCR step added sample barcodes and sequencing adapters. Sequencing of libraries was performed on Illumina HiSeq 2500 (2x100 bp) or NovaSeq (2x150 bp). The paper's processing steps were these. MIGEC handled demultiplexing of reads and collapsing into UMI consensus sequences, while MiXCR performed V(D)J alignment. Clonotypes responding to the vaccine were identified with edgeR on replicate PBMC samples, with the criteria of FDR below 0.01 and a log2 fold change above 5 up to day 15. Each bulk clonotype received a CD4 or CD8 identity based on whether the sequenced CD4 or CD8 repertoire contained that clonotype at higher abundance. Clones were called with MiXCR by TCRdb after fastp trimmed the public reads at Q25, and only in-frame beta chains were retained. Here each entry gathers all rows of one CDR3 protein and keeps the most common genes and DNA. TCRdb's processing, not the authors', yielded these V and J calls. This sample lists around 360,000 distinct CDR3 sequences; around a tenth were detected once. Of the sample, more than 15% falls within the top ten clones.

With respect to this clonotype: Its binding antigen is unknown. Base qualities are missing; no much larger clone stands one base away.

The TCR was taken from a man aged 18 to 30 who received the YFV17D yellow fever vaccine. The sequenced sample was PBMCs, obtained on the day of the first yellow fever vaccination. Here the chain combines TRBV12-3 or TRBV12-4 and TRBJ2-2; the D gene is not confidently resolved. The sequenced DNA is TGTGCCAGCAGTTTAGGGTGGCCCGGGGAGCTGTTTTTT. The translation is CASSLGWPGELFF.